Each of the 23 T cell receptor beta chains below was sequenced from the same sample in a study of blood T cell repertoires in COVID-19. Repertoires were generated with immunoSEQ multiplex PCR, while TCRdb's copy carries only in-frame clones and drops some. In the table there are about 110,000 clones, about two thirds of which are singletons. Sequencing input: peripheral blood. These receptors all stem from a human donor with acute or convalescent COVID-19. The donor label of this sample is uncertain.

V is TRBV27 and J is TRBJ1-2; the D gene is possibly TRBD1 (5 bases). V lost 4 bases, J lost 2 bases, and 11 bases lay in between. Looked up from germline, CDR1 is MNHEY and CDR2 is SMNVEV (reference sequence). The CDR3 has 14 amino acids. CDR3 DNA sequence: TGTGCCAGCAGTTCCCCAGGGTTAAACTATGGCTACACCTTC. Translation: CASSSPGLNYGYTF.

This clone was picked up a small number of times. The gene calls are TRBV5-1 and TRBJ1-4; maybe TRBD1 (6 bases). The length of the CDR3 is 14 residues. CDR1 SGHRS and CDR2 YFSETQ come from the germline V gene. Between the trimmed V and J ends, which lost 3 bases and 4 bases, there was a span of 10 bases. CDR3 amino acids: CASSYQGINEKLFF. The CDR3 DNA reads TGCGCCAGCAGCTATCAGGGGATTAATGAAAAACTGTTTTTT.

This sequence joins TRBV6-5 and TRBJ1-4; D is perhaps TRBD1 (5 bases). The germline V gene has CDR1 MNHEY and CDR2 SVGAGI. Between the trimmed V and J ends, which lost 6 bases and 0 bases, there was a span of 11 bases. The CDR3 extends over 15 amino acids. DNA for the CDR3: TGTGCCAGCAGCCGGGACTTAACAACTAATGAAAAACTGTTTTTT. Its protein product is CASSRDLTTNEKLFF.

This clone was observed a single time. The chain employs TRBV4-2 and TRBJ2-1; 12 nucleotides line up with TRBD2. CDR1 is LGHNA, CDR2 YNFKEQ, per germline. With V trimmed by 1 base and J by 7 bases, 5 bases remained unmatched. There are 16 residues in the CDR3. CDR3 nucleotide sequence: TGTGCCAGCAGCCAAGGTTCTAGCGGGGGGGGAAATGAGCAGTTCTTC. It yields the protein CASSQGSSGGGNEQFF.

This clone came up many times. The genes are TRBV29-1 and TRBJ1-3; D perhaps matches TRBD1 (6 bases). The CDR3 consists of 13 residues. Trimming shortened V by 5 bases and J by 3 bases, and 11 bases separated the two germline ends. The V gene's germline CDR1 is SQVTM and CDR2 ANQGSEA. CDR3 in DNA: TGCAGCGTTCCAGGGGCTGATGGAAACACCATATATTTT. It specifies CSVPGADGNTIYF.

The V and J genes are TRBV7-2 and TRBJ2-5; TRBD1 aligns across 9 bases. Looked up from germline, CDR1 is SGHTA and CDR2 is FQGNSA. The ends lost 4 bases at V and 5 bases at J; junction bases unmatched: 5. The length of the CDR3 is 14 residues. CDR3 nucleotide sequence: TGTGCCAGCAGCTCCAGCGGACAGGGGGAGACCCAGTACTTC. Translating it yields CASSSSGQGETQYF.

This clone has only one observation. The gene calls are TRBV3-1 (or the pseudogene TRBV3-2) and TRBJ1-1, with 8 bases that match TRBD1. Germline loops: CDR1 LGHDT, CDR2 YNNKEL (reference sequence). V dropped 7 bases and J dropped 4; count of bases not matched to a gene: 5. This CDR3 contains 13 residues. The CDR3 reads CASTRGQGTEAFF. DNA for the CDR3: TGTGCCAGCACCCGAGGACAGGGCACTGAAGCTTTCTTT.

The V call is TRBV10-3, the J call TRBJ2-1; 8 positions match TRBD2. The CDR3 sequence is 15 residues long. The germline V gene encodes CDR1 ENHRY and CDR2 SYGVKD. J was trimmed by 8 bases and V by 6 bases; bases with no gene match: 12. The CDR3 is CAISGLDSGVYEQFF. CDR3 coding DNA: TGTGCCATCAGCGGTCTGGATAGCGGGGTCTATGAGCAGTTCTTC.

The genes are TRBV19 and TRBJ2-5; the D gene is possibly TRBD1 (6 bases). The germline gives CDR1 LNHDA, CDR2 SQIVND (reference sequence). V was pared by 0 bases and J by 5 bases, with 13 bases between. The length of the CDR3 is 15 residues. The CDR3 bases are TGTGCCAGTAGTATAGATCCCAGGGGCAGGGAGACCCAGTACTTC. Protein product: CASSIDPRGRETQYF.

This clone appeared a single time. The V and J genes are TRBV7-9 and TRBJ2-3, with TRBD1 matching over 8 bases. V shed 5 bases and J 0 bases; nucleotides not matched to a gene: 4. The CDR3 totals 15 residues. The germline V gene has CDR1 SEHNR and CDR2 FQNEAQ (reference sequence). CDR3 sequence (DNA): TGTGCCAGCAGCCGACGACAGGGGAGCACAGATACGCAGTATTTT. This gives the protein CASSRRQGSTDTQYF.

The chain has TRBV19 and TRBJ1-3; D may be TRBD1 (6 bases). The CDR3 consists of 14 residues. Between the trimmed V and J ends, which lost 6 bases and 0 bases, there was a span of 9 bases. The germline V gene has CDR1 LNHDA and CDR2 SQIVND (reference sequence). The chain's CDR3 is CASRADSSGNTIYF. CDR3 DNA sequence: TGTGCCAGTAGAGCGGACAGCTCTGGAAACACCATATATTTT.

This clone came up a few times. This chain connects TRBV12-3 or TRBV12-4 to TRBJ1-6; a weak D match, TRBD1 (5 bases). CDR3 length: 12 residues. V was shortened by 8 bases and J by 8 bases, with 10 bases between the two germline ends. The CDR3 sequence is CASLGGHSPLHF. CDR3 nucleotides: TGTGCCAGCCTGGGGGGACATTCACCCCTCCACTTT.

The gene calls are TRBV6-5 and TRBJ2-3; 9 nucleotides line up with TRBD2. Germline trimming cut 5 bases from V and 8 bases from J; bases unmatched to any gene: 8. The CDR3 totals 14 residues. Germline lookup yields CDR1 MNHEY and CDR2 SVGAGI. CDR3 coding DNA: TGTGCCAGCAGTCCCGCTAGCGGGGTCGGTACGCAGTATTTT. The encoded protein is CASSPASGVGTQYF.

This chain connects TRBV18 to TRBJ1-6; no definite D call. This CDR3 is built from 15 residues. CDR1 is KGHSH and CDR2 is LQKENI in the germline V gene. The V and J ends lost 3 bases and 7 bases respectively, with 13 bases between them. CDR3 region: CASSPPGGINSPLHF. For the CDR3, the DNA is TGTGCCAGCTCACCCCCGGGTGGTATCAATTCACCCCTCCACTTT.

The chain's CDR3 is CAYKTGIYGYTF. CDR3 sequence (DNA): TGTGCCTATAAAACAGGGATCTATGGCTACACCTTC. The chain recombines TRBV30 with TRBJ1-2, with D possibly being TRBD1 (6 bases). The CDR3 extends over 12 amino acids. The V and J ends lost 7 bases and 4 bases respectively, with 13 bases between them. Germline V gives CDR1 GTSNPN, CDR2 SVGIG (reference sequence).

This clone has more than one count but fewer than ten. The V and J genes are TRBV7-9 and TRBJ2-3, with D perhaps TRBD2 (5 bases). Germline V gene data show CDR1 as SEHNR and CDR2 as FQNEAQ (reference sequence). Trimming stripped 3 bases from V and 5 bases from J, with 9 bases between. The CDR3 length is 13 residues. Here the CDR3 DNA reads TGTGCCAGCAGCTTGCTAGCTGAAGATACGCAGTATTTT. It translates to CASSLLAEDTQYF.

In this sample, this clone turned up a few times. CDR3 sequence reads: CASSQGMTGPNTEAFF. DNA for the CDR3: TGTGCCAGCAGCCAAGGGATGACAGGGCCGAACACTGAAGCTTTCTTT. The chain couples TRBV4-2 to TRBJ1-1, with 7 bases matching TRBD1. This CDR3 has 16 amino acids. The germline CDR1 and CDR2 sequences are LGHNA and YNFKEQ. The ends lost 1 base at V and 1 base at J; junction bases unmatched: 6.

The V call is TRBV29-1, the J call TRBJ2-7; 9 nucleotides line up with TRBD1. Germline V gene data show CDR1 as SQVTM and CDR2 as ANQGSEA. This CDR3 region has 15 residues. Trimming removed 2 bases from V and 1 base from J; junction bases left unmatched: 6. The CDR3 is CSVERGTGKSYEQYV. CDR3 bases: TGCAGCGTTGAAAGAGGGACAGGGAAATCCTACGAGCAGTACGTC.

V is TRBV7-2 and J is TRBJ1-1; no reliable D call. The CDR3 covers 13 residues. Trimming removed 3 bases from V and 0 bases from J, with 5 bases in between. In germline, CDR1 is SGHTA, CDR2 FQGNSA. The CDR3 reads CASSFSVNTEAFF. CDR3 DNA sequence: TGTGCCAGCAGCTTTAGTGTGAACACTGAAGCTTTCTTT.

This chain links TRBV11-2 with TRBJ1-2, with 9 positions matching TRBD1. Trimming removed 5 bases from V and 5 bases from J; junction bases left unmatched: 12. The CDR3 is 16 residues long. Germline-derived CDR1 and CDR2 are SGHAT and FQNNGV. The chain's CDR3 is CASSPNLSGTGYGYTF. The DNA of the CDR3 is TGTGCCAGCAGCCCTAATCTATCCGGGACAGGGTATGGCTACACCTTC.

As DNA, the CDR3 is TGTGCCAGCAGCTTGGTTGTACGGCACAGGGGGCTCCGGGAGACCCAGTACTTC. Translated, it gives CASSLVVRHRGLRETQYF. The rearrangement uses TRBV5-8 and TRBJ2-5, with 9 nucleotides matching TRBD1. V shed 0 bases, J shed 5 bases, and the junction held 14 bases outside the gene matches. Germline CDR1 and CDR2: SGHTS and YDEGEE. This CDR3 has 18 residues.

V gene TRBV30 combines with J gene TRBJ2-7; D is perhaps TRBD1 (6 bases). Germline V gene data show CDR1 as GTSNPN and CDR2 as SVGIG (reference sequence). The CDR3 consists of 14 residues. Trimming cost V 0 bases and J 0 bases, with 9 bases left between them. CDR3 sequence reads: CAWSVGASSYEQYF. CDR3 DNA sequence: TGTGCCTGGAGTGTGGGGGCGAGCTCCTACGAGCAGTACTTC.

The chain is built from TRBV12-5 and TRBJ2-5; a weak D match, TRBD2 (5 bases). The germline V and J ends were trimmed by 4 bases and 7 bases, with 7 bases remaining between them. CDR3 length equals 11 residues. The germline V gene has CDR1 LGHNT and CDR2 FRNRAP. The CDR3 region is CASGSAGTQYF. CDR3 DNA sequence: TGTGCTAGTGGTTCGGCGGGGACCCAGTACTTC.